The sequence of this T cell receptor beta chain was determined in a study of T cells in Graves' hyperthyroidism and ophthalmopathy. RNA transcripts served as the template for amplifying TCR beta CDR3 regions. The HTBI set primed first-round TCR CDR3 RT-PCR. MiXCR was run by TCRdb on the multiplex PCR reads, yielding one entry per CDR3 protein. Of 560,000 or so distinct CDR3 sequences listed, roughly 50% are singletons. To note about this clonotype: What it binds is unknown.

Study conclusions and caveats: Blood shared most expanded thyroid clonotypes above 0.001.

Sample: peripheral blood or thyroid tissue (not recorded which). The receptor's source is a woman aged 18-29 years with Graves' hyperthyroidism.

CDR3 in amino acids: CASSQLHEQYF. The CDR3 nucleotides read TGTGCCAGCAGTCAATTACACGAGCAGTACTTC. V usage is TRBV12-3 or TRBV12-4 and J usage is TRBJ2-7; no definite D call. The CDR3 consists of 11 residues. The V end was cut by 5 bases, the J end by 5 bases, with 7 bases between.